Following are 26 T cell receptor beta chains from one sample sequenced in a study of T cells in Graves' hyperthyroidism and ophthalmopathy. The CDR3 regions of TCR beta were amplified from RNA transcripts. During a first-round RT-PCR of the TCR CDR3, the HTBI primer set was used. One entry per CDR3 protein, called by TCRdb with MiXCR from the multiplex PCR reads. This repertoire shows roughly 570,000 distinct CDR3 sequences, roughly 46% found once; its top ten account for more than 7%. The sample comprised peripheral blood or thyroid tissue (not recorded which). These receptors were obtained from a woman aged 18-29 years with Graves' hyperthyroidism.

The chain employs TRBV7-9 and TRBJ1-2, with a tentative D call TRBD1 (6 bases). The germline V gene has CDR1 SEHNR and CDR2 FQNEAQ (reference sequence). The CDR3 is 16 residues long. Trimming removed 5 bases at V and 0 bases at J, with 16 bases between. CDR3 nucleotide sequence: TGTGCCAGCAGCCCCCGGACCGGGGACACTAACTATGGCTACACCTTC. This codes for CASSPRTGDTNYGYTF.

This chain joins TRBV5-1 and TRBJ2-7; D unresolved. The CDR3 spans 15 residues. Trimming took 3 bases from V and 2 from J, leaving 15 bases between them. The germline V gene encodes CDR1 SGHRS and CDR2 YFSETQ. The CDR3 nucleotides read TGCGCCAGCAGCTCATACACCCTAAGCCCCTACGAGCAGTACTTC. It translates to CASSSYTLSPYEQYF.

The chain carries TRBV7-3 and TRBJ2-7, with TRBD1 identical over 8 bases. Germline V gene data show CDR1 as SGHTA and CDR2 as FQGTGA. The CDR3 is 14 residues long. The V and J ends lost 3 bases and 7 bases, in that order; junction bases with no gene match: 8. Written as DNA, the CDR3 is TGTGCCAGCAGCTTCTCCAGGGGGCTGAATGAGCAGTACTTC. Amino acid sequence: CASSFSRGLNEQYF.

This clonotype was recorded many times. This chain uses TRBV6-2 or TRBV6-3 with TRBJ1-3; D is ambiguous. CDR1 is MNHEY and CDR2 is SVGEGT in the germline V gene. The CDR3 runs to 13 residues. Deletions cut 7 bases from V and 0 bases from J, with 7 bases between. The CDR3 reads CASNLGSGNTIYF. CDR3 sequence (DNA): TGTGCCAGCAACCTCGGCTCTGGAAACACCATATATTTT.

Turning to this clonotype: An end of the junction does not agree with germline; a read error may underlie this. The chain's CDR3 is CAGSSGDTGEQYF. CDR3 DNA sequence: TGTGCCGGCAGTAGCGGGGACACCGGGGAGCAGTACTTC. The V call is TRBV6-2 or TRBV6-3, the J call TRBJ2-7; TRBD2 aligns across 8 bases. The CDR3 is made up of 13 amino acids. The germline gives CDR1 MNHEY, CDR2 SVGEGT.

There are many counts of this clonotype. V is TRBV19 and J is TRBJ1-5, with a weak D call TRBD1 (5 bases). The CDR3 loop spans 14 amino acids. In germline, CDR1 is LNHDA, CDR2 SQIVND (reference sequence). V lost 0 bases and J lost 7, with 10 bases in between. CDR3 DNA sequence: TGTGCCAGTAGTATAGAAGGGACGGAGCAGCCCCAGCATTTT. This gives the protein CASSIEGTEQPQHF.

This clonotype has a count of ten or more. The chain combines TRBV25-1 with TRBJ2-7; D call uncertain. The CDR3 loop spans 14 amino acids. With 2 bases removed from V and 0 bases from J, the gap between germline ends came to 8 bases. The germline V gene has CDR1 MGHDK and CDR2 SYGVNS. Written as DNA, the CDR3 is TGTGCCAGCAGTGAAGTTGGGATCTCCTACGAGCAGTACTTC. This sequence encodes CASSEVGISYEQYF.

The rearrangement links TRBV7-9 to TRBJ1-1; D gene ambiguous. The ends were cut back, 5 bases at V and 6 bases at J, with 13 bases in the middle. Germline V gene sequence: CDR1 SEHNR, CDR2 FQNEAQ (reference sequence). The CDR3 is made up of 13 amino acids. In DNA, the CDR3 is TGTGCCAGCAGCCCCCCGTGGAGGGCTGAAGCTTTCTTT. This sequence encodes CASSPPWRAEAFF.

The chain has TRBV24-1 and TRBJ2-7, with D hard to call. The germline CDR1 and CDR2 sequences are KGHDR and SFDVKD. This CDR3 spans 12 amino acids. Deletions cut 1 base from V and 6 bases from J, with 6 bases between. Written as DNA, the CDR3 is TGTGCCACCAGTGATTTTAGCACCGAGCAGTACTTC. Encoded protein: CATSDFSTEQYF.

The DNA of the CDR3 is TGCAGTGCCAGCAGGGGGGGCCTGGCCACTGAAGCTTTCTTT. Translation: CSASRGGLATEAFF. The chain combines TRBV20-1 with TRBJ1-1, with 7 bases identical to TRBD1. J lost 4 bases, V lost 6 bases, and 11 bases had no gene match. The CDR3 loop spans 14 amino acids. Germline CDR1 is DFQATT and CDR2 is SNEGSKA (reference sequence).

In its sample, this clonotype was seen a few times. The chain joins TRBV7-8 to TRBJ2-5; 7 nucleotides agree with TRBD2. CDR3 length equals 13 residues. The germline V gene has CDR1 SGHVS and CDR2 FQNEAQ. Trimming at V came to 7 bases and at J to 3 bases, leaving 5 bases not matched to a gene. CDR3 sequence (DNA): TGTGCCAGCACCGGGACTACGGAAGAGACCCAGTACTTC. It translates to CASTGTTEETQYF. The full variable domain, with the rest looked up from reference TRBV7-8 and TRBJ2-5, is GAGVSQSPRYKVAKRGQDVALRCDPISGHVSLFWYQQALGQGPEFLTYFQNEAQLDKSGLPSDRFFAERPEGSVSTLKIQRTQQEDSAVYLCASTGTTEETQYFGPGTRLLVL.

This clonotype has a handful of counts. The CDR3 sequence: CASSLGTGGLQPQHF. The CDR3 nucleotides read TGTGCCAGCAGCTTAGGAACAGGGGGCCTCCAGCCCCAGCATTTT. The chain joins TRBV5-8 to TRBJ1-5; 9 nucleotides line up with TRBD1. V trimming: 2 bases; J trimming: 7 bases; junction bases outside the gene matches: 7. The CDR3 sequence is 15 residues long. Germline CDR1 SGHTS, CDR2 YDEGEE.

This clonotype was counted a few times. The gene calls are TRBV7-2 and TRBJ2-7; 9 nucleotides line up with TRBD2. The germline V gene encodes CDR1 SGHTA and CDR2 FQGNSA. V shed 5 bases and J 5 bases; nucleotides not matched to a gene: 7. The CDR3 is made up of 14 amino acids. The CDR3 nucleotides are TGTGCCAGCAGCCCAGCTAGCGGGGCCAACGAGCAGTACTTC. Translating it yields CASSPASGANEQYF.

This chain connects TRBV5-1 to TRBJ2-1; weak D call: TRBD1 (6 bases). The germline V gene encodes CDR1 SGHRS and CDR2 YFSETQ. Trimming removed 4 bases at V and 6 bases at J, with 8 bases between. The CDR3 loop spans 12 amino acids. The CDR3 loop is CASSADSNEQFF. DNA for the CDR3: TGCGCCAGCAGCGCGGACAGCAATGAGCAGTTCTTC.

Many counts were recorded for this clonotype. The chain uses TRBV6-1 and TRBJ1-5; no definite D call. The CDR3 totals 15 residues. Germline V gene data show CDR1 as MNHNS and CDR2 as SASEGT. V was pared by 1 base and J by 5 bases, with 12 bases between. CDR3 nucleotide sequence: TGTGCCAGCAGTGAAGTGAAACTTCCGTATCAGCCCCAGCATTTT. Translating it yields CASSEVKLPYQPQHF.

This clonotype came up many times. The chain recombines TRBV14 with TRBJ2-5; a possible D gene is TRBD2 (5 bases). Per germline, CDR1 SGHDN and CDR2 FVKESK. Trimming removed 2 bases from V and 3 bases from J, with 10 bases in between. The CDR3 extends over 14 amino acids. The CDR3 sequence is CASSQYLGEETQYF. As DNA, the CDR3 is TGTGCCAGCAGCCAATACCTCGGGGAAGAGACCCAGTACTTC. The full variable domain, with the rest looked up from reference TRBV14 and TRBJ2-5, is EAGVTQFPSHSVIEKGQTVTLRCDPISGHDNLYWYRRVMGKEIKFLLHFVKESKQDESGMPNNRFLAERTGGTYSTLKVQPAELEDSGVYFCASSQYLGEETQYFGPGTRLLVL.

This chain uses TRBV10-1 with TRBJ2-3, with a weak D call TRBD2 (5 bases). CDR3 length equals 15 residues. Trimming cost V 0 bases and J 1 base, with 8 bases left between them. Germline CDR1 is WNHNN and CDR2 is SYGVQD (reference sequence). The chain's CDR3 is CASSESISGTDTQYF. CDR3 coding DNA: TGCGCCAGCAGTGAGTCAATTAGCGGCACAGATACGCAGTATTTT.

This clonotype has only one observation. The V gene is TRBV2, the J gene TRBJ2-5; 13 bases align to TRBD2. Germline lookup yields CDR1 SNHLY and CDR2 FYNNEI. V was pared by 4 bases and J by 4 bases, with 9 bases of the junction left unmatched. The CDR3 length is 17 residues. Written as DNA, the CDR3 is TGTGCCAGCAGTGCTCAAGGTGGGACTAGCGGGGTAGAGACCCAGTACTTC. It is translated as CASSAQGGTSGVETQYF.

This clonotype was recorded at least ten times. The rearrangement links TRBV5-5 to TRBJ1-1; D ambiguous. The CDR3 is 12 residues long. Germline CDR1 SGHKS, CDR2 YYEKEE (reference sequence). Trimming cost V 6 bases and J 5 bases, with 11 bases left between them. The CDR3 nucleotides are TGTGCCAGCACCGGATCGTGGACTGAAGCTTTCTTT. Amino acids: CASTGSWTEAFF.

CDR3 sequence reads: CAWMVRRRNTIYF. As DNA, the CDR3 is TGTGCCTGGATGGTCAGGAGAAGAAACACCATATATTTT. This sequence joins TRBV30 and TRBJ1-3, with D hard to call. V was clipped by 4 bases and J by 5 bases, with 12 bases between them. CDR3 length: 13 amino acids. Per germline, CDR1 GTSNPN and CDR2 SVGIG (reference sequence).

This clonotype was detected ten times or more. The chain is built from TRBV29-1 and TRBJ2-1, with TRBD1 matching 7 bases. The CDR3 contains 12 residues. Per germline, CDR1 SQVTM and CDR2 ANQGSEA. J was trimmed by 7 bases and V by 6 bases; bases with no gene match: 6. CDR3 coding DNA: TGCAGCGTGGGACAGCTAGGGAATGAGCAGTTCTTC. Its translation is CSVGQLGNEQFF.

On this clonotype itself: An end of the junction differs from the germline gene, which may be a read error. The chain combines TRBV10-1 with TRBJ1-2; D gene ambiguous. This CDR3 contains 13 residues. CDR1 WNHNN and CDR2 SYGVQD come from the germline V gene (reference sequence). The CDR3 sequence is CASSESRNHGCTF. The CDR3 DNA sequence: TGCGCCAGCAGTGAGTCTCGGAACCATGGCTGCACCTTC.

This clonotype was detected ten times or more. V usage is TRBV2 and J usage is TRBJ2-7; possibly TRBD1 for D (5 bases). The CDR3 loop spans 13 amino acids. Germline CDR1 is SNHLY and CDR2 is FYNNEI. The V gene lost 8 bases and the J gene lost 5 bases, with 16 bases spanning the gap. CDR3 protein: CASYEAFRDEQYF. CDR3 DNA sequence: TGTGCCAGCTACGAAGCGTTCAGGGACGAGCAGTACTTC.

This clonotype was found many times. The chain uses TRBV20-1 and TRBJ2-7; perhaps TRBD1 as D (5 bases). V was cut by 3 bases and J by 0 bases, with 12 bases left in between. The length of the CDR3 is 14 residues. Germline CDR1 DFQATT, CDR2 SNEGSKA (reference sequence). CDR3 loop: CSARSDDSSYEQYF. The CDR3 DNA sequence: TGCAGTGCTAGGTCGGACGACAGCTCCTACGAGCAGTACTTC.

As concerns this clonotype: A read error may explain this, as a much larger clone is one base away. This chain connects TRBV29-1 to TRBJ2-3; TRBD2 is a possible D gene (5 bases). This CDR3 has 11 amino acids. CDR1 is SQVTM, CDR2 ANQGSEA, per germline. The CDR3, as DNA: TGTGGACCAGCGGGCACAGATACGCAGTATTTT. This codes for CGPAGTDTQYF.

At least ten counts were recorded for this clonotype. The chain couples TRBV29-1 to TRBJ2-7; no reliable D call. This CDR3 has 12 residues. Germline V gives CDR1 SQVTM, CDR2 ANQGSEA. Between the trimmed V and J ends, which lost 0 bases and 4 bases, there was a span of 7 bases. The CDR3 bases are TGCAGCGTTGAAGAGGCCGAGTACGAGCAGTACTTC. Amino acids: CSVEEAEYEQYF.